The 28 T cell receptor beta chains below all came from one sample that was sequenced in a study of blood T cell repertoires in COVID-19. This table comes from immunoSEQ multiplex PCR, and its TCRdb copy is limited to in-frame clones, with some not included. The data contain about 240,000 clones, 86% of them singletons. The source material was peripheral blood. The receptor set was obtained from a man aged 80 or over with acute or convalescent COVID-19.

The chain couples TRBV2 to TRBJ2-5; TRBD1 agrees at 8 bases. The CDR3 extends over 14 amino acids. The trim removed 4 bases at V and 5 bases at J, leaving 6 bases unmatched. Per the germline V gene, CDR1 is SNHLY and CDR2 is FYNNEI. CDR3 sequence: CASSGSGGRETQYF. As DNA, the CDR3 is TGTGCCAGCAGTGGATCAGGGGGCCGGGAGACCCAGTACTTC.

V usage is TRBV4-1 and J usage is TRBJ1-2; 7 bases align to TRBD1. The CDR3 runs to 18 residues. Germline CDR1 and CDR2: MGHRA and YSYEKL. V shed 1 base, J shed 4 bases, and the junction held 15 bases outside the gene matches. CDR3 in DNA: TGCGCCAGCAGCCAAGTCCTATTCCCCGAGACAGGGTTCTATGGCTACACCTTC. Amino acids: CASSQVLFPETGFYGYTF.

The chain has TRBV5-4 and TRBJ1-4; 7 bases match TRBD1. Per the germline V gene, CDR1 is SGHNT and CDR2 is YYREEE (reference sequence). The CDR3 has 14 residues. After removal of 4 bases from V and 5 bases from J, the junction contained 5 bases not matched to a gene. CDR3 DNA sequence: TGTGCCAGCAGCCGGGGACAGAACAATGAAAAACTGTTTTTT. Translated: CASSRGQNNEKLFF.

The J gene is TRBJ1-4, the V gene TRBV18, with 8 bases aligning to TRBD1. The trim removed 3 bases at V and 3 bases at J, leaving 6 bases unmatched. This CDR3 region has 16 residues. Per the germline V gene, CDR1 is KGHSH and CDR2 is LQKENI. The CDR3: CASSPLQGVANEKLFF. The CDR3 DNA reads as TGTGCCAGCTCACCCTTACAGGGGGTAGCTAATGAAAAACTGTTTTTT.

The rearrangement links TRBV6-1 to TRBJ2-2, with D perhaps TRBD1 (6 bases). The CDR3 is made up of 14 amino acids. Trimming took 3 bases from V and 6 from J, leaving 11 bases between them. Germline CDR1 reads MNHNS; CDR2 reads SASEGT. The CDR3 bases are TGTGCCAGCAGTGATGTGAGACAGGCCGGGGAGCTGTTTTTT. Encoded protein: CASSDVRQAGELFF.

The V gene is TRBV6-5, the J gene TRBJ1-5, with a weak D call TRBD1 (6 bases). Trimming pared 6 bases from V and 8 bases from J, leaving 20 bases between. Looked up from germline, CDR1 is MNHEY and CDR2 is SVGAGI. The CDR3 is made up of 15 amino acids. The CDR3 bases are TGTGCCAGCAGACGTGCAGGGCCTAAGGGGGAGCCCCAGCATTTT. As protein: CASRRAGPKGEPQHF.

This chain uses TRBV18 with TRBJ1-1, with a tentative D call TRBD1 (5 bases). This CDR3 has 16 amino acids. Germline loops: CDR1 KGHSH, CDR2 LQKENI. The ends were cut back, 6 bases at V and 0 bases at J, with 17 bases in the middle. The CDR3 coding sequence is TGTGCCAGCTCCCCCGGGGGTCCAGGGATGAACACTGAAGCTTTCTTT. This encodes CASSPGGPGMNTEAFF.

This clone was observed a handful of times. The rearrangement joins TRBV15 to TRBJ1-4; 9 bases map to TRBD1. This CDR3 spans 16 amino acids. Trimming took 0 bases from V and 10 from J; bases not matched to a gene: 9. Germline V gene sequence: CDR1 LNHNV, CDR2 YYDKDF (reference sequence). CDR3 in amino acids: CATSRDGTGRFGKLFF. Here the CDR3 DNA reads TGTGCCACCAGCAGAGATGGGACAGGGAGGTTTGGAAAACTGTTTTTT. The whole variable domain, filled in from reference TRBV15 and TRBJ1-4, reads DAMVIQNPRYQVTQFGKPVTLSCSQTLNHNVMYWYQQKSSQAPKLLFHYYDKDFNNEADTPDNFQSRRPNTSFCFLDIRSPGLGDTAMYLCATSRDGTGRFGKLFFGSGTQLSVL.

V usage is TRBV12-3 or TRBV12-4 and J usage is TRBJ1-2; D is perhaps TRBD1 (6 bases). This CDR3 has 13 amino acids. The ends were cut back, 6 bases at V and 4 bases at J, with 12 bases in the middle. The CDR3 DNA reads TGTGCCAGCAGCCGCGGACAGCCCTATGGCTACACCTTC. It is translated as CASSRGQPYGYTF.

This clone was counted only a few times. Other DNA sequences in the same sample also yield this CDR3. V usage is TRBV3-1 (or the pseudogene TRBV3-2) and J usage is TRBJ2-2; perhaps TRBD2 as D (6 bases). The length of the CDR3 is 13 residues. Germline CDR1 LGHDT, CDR2 YNNKEL (reference sequence). The V gene lost 3 bases and the J gene lost 8 bases, with 10 bases spanning the gap. CDR3: CASSQEGTGELFF. The DNA of the CDR3 is TGTGCCAGCAGCCAGGAAGGGACTGGGGAGCTGTTTTTT.

The chain recombines TRBV6-2 or TRBV6-3 with TRBJ1-6, with D possibly being TRBD1 (5 bases). The CDR3 is 14 amino acids. Trimming removed 4 bases from V and 7 bases from J, with 11 bases in between. Germline lookup yields CDR1 MNHEY and CDR2 SVGEGT. The CDR3 nucleotides read TGTGCCAGCAGTTTACAGGTCCCAAATTCACCCCTCCACTTT. It codes for CASSLQVPNSPLHF.

CDR3 bases: TGTGCCAGCTCACCACGCGGGACAGCAGATGGCTACACCTTC. Amino acid sequence: CASSPRGTADGYTF. The gene calls are TRBV18 and TRBJ1-2; 7 nucleotides match TRBD1. This CDR3 is built from 14 residues. From germline, CDR1 is KGHSH and CDR2 LQKENI. The V and J ends lost 1 base and 6 bases, in that order; junction bases with no gene match: 5. The full variable domain, rest sourced from reference TRBV18 and TRBJ1-2, is NAGVMQNPRHLVRRRGQEARLRCSPMKGHSHVYWYRQLPEEGLKFMVYLQKENIIDESGMPKERFSAEFPKEGPSILRIQQVVRGDSAAYFCASSPRGTADGYTFGSGTRLTVV.

The V gene is TRBV18, the J gene TRBJ1-1, with a tentative D call TRBD1 (5 bases). The CDR3 extends over 16 amino acids. V lost 1 base to trimming and J lost 3 bases, with 15 bases between them. The V gene's germline CDR1 is KGHSH and CDR2 LQKENI. CDR3 loop: CASSPLTTGDDTEAFF. CDR3 DNA: TGTGCCAGCTCACCACTCACCACAGGTGACGACACTGAAGCTTTCTTT.

V is TRBV21-1 and J is TRBJ1-5. TRBV21-1 is recorded as a pseudogene. CDR3 size: 11 residues. This CDR3 is CASSTDQPQHF. The CDR3 DNA is TGTGCCAGCAGCACTGATCAGCCCCAGCATTTT.

The J gene is TRBJ1-2, the V gene TRBV7-9, with 12 nucleotides matching TRBD1. Germline V gene data show CDR1 as SEHNR and CDR2 as FQNEAQ (reference sequence). This CDR3 spans 16 amino acids. The trim removed 2 bases at V and 8 bases at J, leaving 9 bases unmatched. CDR3: CASSLLAGQGARGYTF. In DNA, the CDR3 is TGTGCCAGCAGCTTATTAGCGGGACAGGGGGCTCGCGGCTACACCTTC.

In this sample, this clone turned up a few times. Other nucleotide sequences in the sample specify the same CDR3. The J gene is TRBJ1-1, the V gene TRBV29-1, with D unclear. The CDR3 totals 13 residues. The ends were cut back, 1 base at V and 1 base at J, with 7 bases in the middle. Germline-derived CDR1 and CDR2 are SQVTM and ANQGSEA. CDR3 protein: CSVEGGGNTEAFF. The CDR3 DNA follows: TGCAGCGTTGAAGGCGGAGGGAACACTGAAGCTTTCTTT.

V is TRBV7-2 and J is TRBJ1-5, with a tentative D call TRBD1 (5 bases). V lost 5 bases and J 6 bases, leaving 11 bases between the germline ends. Germline V gene data show CDR1 as SGHTA and CDR2 as FQGNSA. This CDR3 is built from 13 residues. The CDR3 protein is CASSTGTFQPQHF. The DNA of the CDR3 is TGTGCCAGCAGCACCGGGACTTTTCAGCCCCAGCATTTT.

The chain combines TRBV3-1 (or the pseudogene TRBV3-2) with TRBJ1-2; a weak D match, TRBD1 (6 bases). The CDR3 has 14 residues. V lost 1 base and J 6 bases, leaving 12 bases between the germline ends. Germline V gives CDR1 LGHDT, CDR2 YNNKEL (reference sequence). CDR3 sequence reads: CASSQVVTGNGYTF. DNA for the CDR3: TGTGCCAGCAGCCAAGTGGTAACAGGGAATGGCTACACCTTC.

The V and J genes are TRBV28 and TRBJ2-5; D is undetermined. The germline V gene has CDR1 MDHEN and CDR2 SYDVKM. This CDR3 has 11 residues. With 3 bases removed from V and 4 bases from J, the gap between germline ends came to 3 bases. The CDR3 DNA reads as TGTGCCAGCAGTTTCTTAGAGACCCAGTACTTC. This gives the protein CASSFLETQYF.

V and J are TRBV30 and TRBJ1-1; maybe TRBD1 (6 bases). Trimming removed 3 bases at V and 3 bases at J, with 20 bases between. The germline V gene encodes CDR1 GTSNPN and CDR2 SVGIG (reference sequence). The CDR3 sequence is 16 residues long. DNA for the CDR3: TGTGCCTGGAGAAGAAGGGGGGGAGACTCGGACACTGAAGCTTTCTTT. Translation: CAWRRRGGDSDTEAFF. The variable domain in full, with the rest retrieved from reference TRBV30 and TRBJ1-1, is SQTIHQWPATLVQPVGSPLSLECTVEGTSNPNLYWYRQAAGRGLQLLFYSVGIGQISSEVPQNLSASRPQDRQFILSSKKLLLSDSGFYLCAWRRRGGDSDTEAFFGQGTRLTVV.

This clone has a handful of counts. This chain joins TRBV19 and TRBJ1-2; 11 bases fit TRBD1. Per germline, CDR1 LNHDA and CDR2 SQIVND (reference sequence). Trimming removed 6 bases from V and 2 bases from J; junction bases left unmatched: 2. CDR3 length: 14 residues. CDR3 bases: TGTGCCAGTAGCCGGGACAGGGGGAACTATGGCTACACCTTC. Its protein is CASSRDRGNYGYTF.

The J gene is TRBJ1-3, the V gene TRBV5-6, with D uncertain. Trimming removed 0 bases from V and 0 bases from J, with 7 bases in between. Germline V lookup: CDR1 SGHDT, CDR2 YYEEEE. CDR3 size: 15 residues. CDR3 coding DNA: TGTGCCAGCAGCTTGGGACAATACTCTGGAAACACCATATATTTT. As protein: CASSLGQYSGNTIYF.

This clone was counted a single time. The CDR3 nucleotides read TGCGCCAGCAGCTTGGAAGGGACAGGGGGCTACGAGCAGTACTTC. This codes for CASSLEGTGGYEQYF. V gene TRBV5-1 combines with J gene TRBJ2-7; 11 positions agree with TRBD1. V lost 0 bases to trimming and J lost 3 bases; unmatched junction nucleotides: 2. CDR1 is SGHRS and CDR2 is YFSETQ in the germline V gene. The CDR3 sequence is 15 residues long.

This sequence joins TRBV6-6 and TRBJ1-3, with 7 bases lining up with TRBD1. This CDR3 comprises 14 residues. J was trimmed by 6 bases and V by 2 bases; bases with no gene match: 4. CDR1 MNHNY and CDR2 SVGAGI come from the germline V gene (reference sequence). The CDR3 spells CASSYRQGTNTIYF. CDR3 nucleotides: TGTGCCAGCAGTTACCGACAGGGAACAAACACCATATATTTT.

Concerning this clone: Within the sample, other DNA sequences also encode this same CDR3. The rearrangement uses TRBV5-1 and TRBJ2-7; 8 positions agree with TRBD1. V lost 0 bases to trimming and J lost 3 bases; unmatched junction nucleotides: 5. The CDR3 is 15 residues long. Germline V gives CDR1 SGHRS, CDR2 YFSETQ. In DNA, the CDR3 is TGCGCCAGCAGCTTGGAAGGGACAGGCTACTACGAGCAGTACTTC. It specifies CASSLEGTGYYEQYF.

As regards this clone: The same CDR3 also results from other DNA sequences found in this sample. The V call is TRBV3-1 (or the pseudogene TRBV3-2), the J call TRBJ2-1; 8 nucleotides line up with TRBD2. V gave up 4 bases and J gave up 4 bases; unmatched junction bases: 6. This CDR3 contains 15 residues. The germline CDR1 and CDR2 sequences are LGHDT and YNNKEL (reference sequence). Here the CDR3 reads CASSPTSGGYNEQFF. The CDR3 region has the DNA TGTGCCAGCAGCCCAACTAGCGGAGGATACAATGAGCAGTTCTTC.

The chain uses TRBV19 and TRBJ2-5; 7 bases fit TRBD1. The CDR3 is 14 residues long. Germline V gene sequence: CDR1 LNHDA, CDR2 SQIVND (reference sequence). V lost 7 bases, J lost 5 bases, and 10 bases stayed unmatched. The CDR3 region is CASKQDRSRETQYF. The DNA of the CDR3 is TGTGCCAGTAAGCAGGACAGGTCTCGGGAGACCCAGTACTTC. Using reference TRBV19 and TRBJ2-5 for the parts outside the CDR3, the full variable domain is DGGITQSPKYLFRKEGQNVTLSCEQNLNHDAMYWYRQDPGQGLRLIYYSQIVNDFQKGDIAEGYSVSREKKESFPLTVTSAQKNPTAFYLCASKQDRSRETQYFGPGTRLLVL.

This clone occurred a few times. The CDR3 nucleotides read TGTGCCAGCAGGATCGAGGACAGGGTTTGGAACACCATATATTTT. It codes for CASRIEDRVWNTIYF. The chain links TRBV6-5 to TRBJ1-3, with 8 nucleotides matching TRBD1. The V and J ends lost 6 bases and 7 bases, in that order; junction bases with no gene match: 11. Germline V gives CDR1 MNHEY, CDR2 SVGAGI. The CDR3 contains 15 residues.